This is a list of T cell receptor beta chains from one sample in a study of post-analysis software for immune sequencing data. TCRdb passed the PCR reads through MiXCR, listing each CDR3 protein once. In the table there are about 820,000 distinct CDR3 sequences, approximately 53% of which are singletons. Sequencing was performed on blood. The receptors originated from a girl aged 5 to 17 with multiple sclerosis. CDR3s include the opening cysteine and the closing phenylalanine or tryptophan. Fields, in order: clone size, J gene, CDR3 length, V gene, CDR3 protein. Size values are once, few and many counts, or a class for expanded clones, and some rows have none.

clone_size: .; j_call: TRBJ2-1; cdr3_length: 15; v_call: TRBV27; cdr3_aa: CASSPGTGTYNEQFF
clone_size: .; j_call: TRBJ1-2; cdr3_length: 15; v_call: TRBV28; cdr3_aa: CASSRWTSNNYGYTF
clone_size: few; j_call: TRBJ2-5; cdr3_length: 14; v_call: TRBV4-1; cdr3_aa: CASSQGSIQETQYF
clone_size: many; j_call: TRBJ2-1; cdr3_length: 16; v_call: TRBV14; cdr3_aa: CASSQDRDRTYNEQFF
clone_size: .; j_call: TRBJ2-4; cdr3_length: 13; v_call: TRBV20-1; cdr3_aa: CSAREIAKNIQYF
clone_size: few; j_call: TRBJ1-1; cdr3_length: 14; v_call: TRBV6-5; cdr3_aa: CASMELTRGTEAFF
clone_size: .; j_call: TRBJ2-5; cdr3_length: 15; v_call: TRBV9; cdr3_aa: CASSVEDYSQETQYF
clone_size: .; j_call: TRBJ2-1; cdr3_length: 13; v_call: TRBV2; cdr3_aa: CASSVRLYNEQFF
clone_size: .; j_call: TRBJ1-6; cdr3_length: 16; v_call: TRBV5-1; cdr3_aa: CASSLDAASYNSPLHF
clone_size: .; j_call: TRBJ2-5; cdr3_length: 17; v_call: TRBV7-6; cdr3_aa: CASSPPIGLALQETQYF